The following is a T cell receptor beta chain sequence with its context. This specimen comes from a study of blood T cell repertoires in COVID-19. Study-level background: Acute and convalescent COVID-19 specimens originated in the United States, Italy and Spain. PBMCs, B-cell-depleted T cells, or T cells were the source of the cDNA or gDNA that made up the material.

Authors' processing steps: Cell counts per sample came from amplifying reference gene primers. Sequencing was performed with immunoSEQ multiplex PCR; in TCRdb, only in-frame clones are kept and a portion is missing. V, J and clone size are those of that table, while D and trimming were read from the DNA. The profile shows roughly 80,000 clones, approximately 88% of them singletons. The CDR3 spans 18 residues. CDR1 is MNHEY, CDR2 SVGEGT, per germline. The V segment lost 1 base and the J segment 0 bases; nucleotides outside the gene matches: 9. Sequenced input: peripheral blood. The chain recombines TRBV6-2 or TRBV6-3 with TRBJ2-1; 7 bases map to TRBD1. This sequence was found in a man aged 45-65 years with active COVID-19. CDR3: CASSYYPETGISYNEQFF. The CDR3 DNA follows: TGTGCCAGCAGTTACTATCCCGAGACAGGGATCTCCTACAATGAGCAGTTCTTC.